The 13 T cell receptor beta chains below all came from one sample that was sequenced in a study of OX40 agonist ivuxolimab in advanced cancers. Repertoires were generated with immunoSEQ multiplex PCR, while TCRdb's copy carries only in-frame clones and drops some. The data contain about 40,000 clones, about 91% of them seen just once; the ten biggest clones take up around 25%. The material was CD4+ or CD8+ T cells sorted from blood, obtained in a trial of the OX40 agonist ivuxolimab. The receptors come from an adult with an advanced solid tumor such as melanoma, head and neck, liver or kidney cancer.

With respect to this clone: A far larger clone differs by one base, so this is likely a read error. This chain connects TRBV4-2 to TRBJ1-1; D may be TRBD1 (5 bases). Germline lookup yields CDR1 LGHNA and CDR2 YNFKEQ. V was trimmed by 0 bases and J by 2 bases, leaving 13 bases between them. The CDR3 sequence is 16 residues long. The DNA of the CDR3 is TGTGCCAGCAGCCAAGATAGGTACAGGCTAAACACTGAAGCTTTCTTT. Its translation: CASSQDRYRLNTEAFF.

CDR3 residues: CASSAGGLGSLRQYF. The CDR3 DNA is TGTGCCAGCAGCGCTGGAGGTTTAGGCTCCTTAAGGCAGTATTTT. The rearrangement uses TRBV9 and TRBJ2-3, with a weak D call TRBD2 (5 bases). CDR1 and CDR2 from the germline V gene are SGDLS and YYNGEE. V was clipped by 3 bases and J by 11 bases, with 22 bases between them. The CDR3 is made up of 15 amino acids.

The chain links TRBV5-6 to TRBJ2-3, with D possibly being TRBD2 (6 bases). The CDR3 has 19 amino acids. CDR1 SGHDT and CDR2 YYEEEE come from the germline V gene. V gave up 0 bases and J gave up 3 bases, with 23 bases separating them. The CDR3 sequence is CASSLGGRLAARGTDTQYF. CDR3 DNA: TGTGCCAGCAGCTTGGGAGGGAGGTTGGCAGCACGGGGTACAGATACGCAGTATTTT.

The J gene is TRBJ1-6, the V gene TRBV5-1, with D maybe TRBD1 (5 bases). The CDR3 length is 15 residues. Germline V CDR1 and CDR2: SGHRS, YFSETQ. The ends were cut back, 3 bases at V and 0 bases at J, with 7 bases in the middle. CDR3 sequence (DNA): TGCGCCAGCAGCTCAGGGACCTCCTATAATTCACCCCTCCACTTT. This gives the protein CASSSGTSYNSPLHF.

This clone was detected once. The rearrangement joins TRBV11-3 to TRBJ2-2; 10 bases align to TRBD1. The V gene's germline CDR1 is SGHNT and CDR2 YENEEA. Unmatched junction bases numbered 5, after V lost 8 bases and J lost 5 bases. The CDR3 consists of 14 residues. The CDR3 DNA reads as TGTGCCAGCCAATGGGACAGGGGAACCGGGGAGCTGTTTTTT. Translating it yields CASQWDRGTGELFF.

This clone is labeled as medium-sized. This chain connects TRBV7-9 to TRBJ2-7; tentative D call: TRBD2 (5 bases). V was pared by 5 bases and J by 2 bases, with 13 bases between. CDR3 length equals 14 residues. The germline V gene has CDR1 SEHNR and CDR2 FQNEAQ (reference sequence). CDR3 coding DNA: TGTGCCAGCAGCGAGGGCCATATTACCTACGAGCAGTACTTC. Protein: CASSEGHITYEQYF. The full variable domain, with the rest looked up from reference TRBV7-9 and TRBJ2-7, is DTGVSQNPRHKITKRGQNVTFRCDPISEHNRLYWYRQTLGQGPEFLTYFQNEAQLEKSRLLSDRFSAERPKGSFSTLEIQRTEQGDSAMYLCASSEGHITYEQYFGPGTRLTVT.

This sequence joins TRBV7-9 and TRBJ2-3, with 7 bases identical to TRBD2. V trimming: 5 bases; J trimming: 2 bases; junction bases outside the gene matches: 7. The CDR3 covers 15 residues. The germline V gene has CDR1 SEHNR and CDR2 FQNEAQ (reference sequence). The CDR3 DNA follows: TGTGCCAGCAGCCCCCGGGACTATGACACAGATACGCAGTATTTT. Its protein product is CASSPRDYDTDTQYF.

This chain joins TRBV6-5 and TRBJ2-5, with D perhaps given as TRBD1 or TRBD2 (5 bases each). Germline assignment: CDR1 MNHEY and CDR2 SVGAGI. This CDR3 is 14 amino acids long. V was clipped by 2 bases and J by 5 bases, with 12 bases between them. CDR3 loop: CASSYGGFPETQYF. The DNA for the CDR3 is TGTGCCAGCAGTTACGGGGGATTCCCGGAGACCCAGTACTTC.

A remark on this clone: The same CDR3 can be traced to other DNA sequences in this sample. The chain is built from TRBV27 and TRBJ1-2; a possible D gene is TRBD1 (5 bases). Germline CDR1 MNHEY, CDR2 SMNVEV (reference sequence). V lost 1 base to trimming and J lost 5 bases, with 8 bases between them. This CDR3 is 13 amino acids long. CDR3 in amino acids: CASSLFWGYGYTF. DNA for the CDR3: TGTGCCAGCAGTTTATTTTGGGGGTATGGCTACACCTTC.

J is TRBJ1-2 and V is TRBV29-1, with a possible D match to TRBD1 (5 bases). CDR3 size: 16 residues. The V and J ends lost 4 bases and 0 bases respectively, with 18 bases between them. CDR1 and CDR2 from the germline V gene are SQVTM and ANQGSEA. CDR3 in DNA: TGCAGCGTTGGGGAACCGGGACGGACAACTAACTATGGCTACACCTTC. Encoded protein: CSVGEPGRTTNYGYTF.

V usage is TRBV28 and J usage is TRBJ2-2; 7 nucleotides match TRBD2. V shed 8 bases and J 2 bases; nucleotides not matched to a gene: 5. The germline V gene encodes CDR1 MDHEN and CDR2 SYDVKM. CDR3 length equals 14 residues. DNA for the CDR3: TGTGCCAGCGGGGAGGGCCTTAACACCGGGGAGCTGTTTTTT. Translated: CASGEGLNTGELFF.

The V call is TRBV6-4, the J call TRBJ2-3; weak D call: TRBD2 (5 bases). In germline, CDR1 is MRHNA, CDR2 SNTAGT. The CDR3 loop spans 15 amino acids. V dropped 3 bases and J dropped 2 bases, with 12 bases sitting between them. The CDR3: CASSEGLADTDTQYF. The CDR3 DNA is TGTGCCAGCAGTGAAGGGCTAGCCGACACAGATACGCAGTATTTT.

This chain connects TRBV11-2 to TRBJ2-4, with 9 bases aligning to TRBD1. Per germline, CDR1 SGHAT and CDR2 FQNNGV. There are 15 residues in the CDR3. With 4 bases clipped from V and 6 bases from J, the junction kept 7 bases outside the gene matches. DNA of the CDR3: TGTGCCAGCAGCTCATCCGGACAGGGGATAAACATTCAGTACTTC. This codes for CASSSSGQGINIQYF.